The 16 T cell receptor beta chains given below trace back to one sample, sequenced in a study of identical twins. TCRdb recomputed calls from the 5' RACE reads with MiXCR, one row per CDR3 protein. The data hold some 730,000 distinct CDR3 sequences, with approximately 18% observed a single time. These data also formed part of another study, on T cells expressing NK-cell markers.

The source material was PBMCs. These receptors were obtained from a woman between 18 and 29 years old in good health.

This clonotype was detected only a few times. The chain employs TRBV20-1 and TRBJ2-7, with 8 bases identical to TRBD2. V was clipped by 6 bases and J by 2 bases; unmatched bases: 3. CDR1 is DFQATT, CDR2 SNEGSKA, per germline (reference sequence). CDR3 length equals 12 residues. The CDR3 loop is CSAGGLAYEQYF. As DNA, the CDR3 is TGCAGTGCAGGGGGACTAGCCTACGAGCAGTACTTC.

V gene TRBV6-5 combines with J gene TRBJ1-2, with D possibly matching TRBD1 (6 bases). V was shortened by 7 bases and J by 3 bases, with 15 bases between the two germline ends. The length of the CDR3 is 14 residues. Germline-derived CDR1 and CDR2 are MNHEY and SVGAGI. The CDR3 DNA sequence: TGTGCCAGCAATTATAGTGGGGGCGACTATGGCTACACCTTC. It yields the protein CASNYSGGDYGYTF.

This clonotype was seen only a few times. The chain recombines TRBV6-1 with TRBJ2-5; D uncertain. Trimming removed 7 bases at V and 1 base at J, with 10 bases between. This CDR3 is 13 amino acids long. Germline V gene data show CDR1 as MNHNS and CDR2 as SASEGT. The CDR3 coding sequence is TGTGCCAGCACCCGACTCGGCCAAGAGACCCAGTACTTC. This codes for CASTRLGQETQYF.

This clonotype was seen many times. V gene TRBV5-6 combines with J gene TRBJ2-7; D is possibly TRBD1 (6 bases). Trimming pared 4 bases from V and 1 base from J, leaving 9 bases between. There are 13 residues in the CDR3. Germline CDR1 and CDR2: SGHDT and YYEEEE. The DNA of the CDR3 is TGTGCCAGCAGCGTAGACAGGTCCTACGAGCAGTACTTC. This translates into CASSVDRSYEQYF.

Here the CDR3 DNA reads TGTGCCACCAGCAGGGGTCCGACAACCCTGGGAGCTTTCTTT. It specifies CATSRGPTTLGAFF. The genes are TRBV15 and TRBJ1-1; unclear D gene. Germline CDR1 LNHNV, CDR2 YYDKDF (reference sequence). V lost 3 bases, J lost 10 bases, and 18 bases lay in between. The CDR3 covers 14 residues.

The chain joins TRBV6-2 or TRBV6-3 to TRBJ2-7; 10 bases are shared with TRBD2. V shed 5 bases, J shed 2 bases, and the junction held 6 bases outside the gene matches. The CDR3 has 15 residues. The germline CDR1 and CDR2 sequences are MNHEY and SVGEGT. The CDR3 DNA follows: TGTGCCAGCAGTCTTCAGCGGGGGGGTCCCTACGAGCAGTACTTC. Its protein product is CASSLQRGGPYEQYF.

This sequence joins TRBV29-1 and TRBJ1-2, with D perhaps matching TRBD1 (5 bases). The CDR3 spans 12 residues. Trimming took off 4 bases at V and 7 bases at J, with 13 bases between the two ends. Germline V gives CDR1 SQVTM, CDR2 ANQGSEA. The CDR3 DNA reads TGCAGCGTTGGGGTGGGGGTTGGTGGCTACACCTTC. Its translation: CSVGVGVGGYTF.

This sequence joins TRBV7-3 and TRBJ1-1; possibly TRBD1 for D (5 bases). The germline V and J ends were trimmed by 5 bases and 3 bases, with 10 bases remaining between them. The CDR3 length is 13 residues. Germline V CDR1 and CDR2: SGHTA, FQGTGA. CDR3 sequence reads: CASSQTAYTEAFF. As DNA, the CDR3 is TGTGCCAGCAGCCAGACAGCTTACACTGAAGCTTTCTTT.

This sequence joins TRBV4-3 and TRBJ2-7; D remains unclear. V gave up 3 bases and J gave up 3 bases, with 15 bases separating them. The CDR3 loop spans 15 amino acids. Germline values: CDR1 LGHNA, CDR2 YSLEER. The CDR3 here is CASSHMDGGVYEQYF. The CDR3 region has the DNA TGCGCCAGCAGCCATATGGACGGTGGGGTCTACGAGCAGTACTTC.

This clonotype was counted only a few times. The chain joins TRBV7-9 to TRBJ2-7; D is perhaps TRBD1 (5 bases). CDR1 is SEHNR, CDR2 FQNEAQ, per germline (reference sequence). Trimming stripped 4 bases from V and 0 bases from J, with 13 bases between. The CDR3 is 15 residues long. The CDR3 region has the DNA TGTGCCAGCAGCTCTGACAGCCTAAGCTCCTACGAGCAGTACTTC. This codes for CASSSDSLSSYEQYF.

The chain is built from TRBV15 and TRBJ2-1; no reliable D call. V lost 0 bases and J 6 bases, leaving 6 bases between the germline ends. Germline V gives CDR1 LNHNV, CDR2 YYDKDF (reference sequence). This CDR3 contains 13 residues. Here the CDR3 reads CATSRDRLNEQFF. In DNA, the CDR3 is TGTGCCACCAGCAGAGATCGGCTCAATGAGCAGTTCTTC. The variable domain in full, with the rest retrieved from reference TRBV15 and TRBJ2-1, is DAMVIQNPRYQVTQFGKPVTLSCSQTLNHNVMYWYQQKSSQAPKLLFHYYDKDFNNEADTPDNFQSRRPNTSFCFLDIRSPGLGDTAMYLCATSRDRLNEQFFGPGTRLTVL.

There are a few counts of this clonotype. CDR3: CAWTPRTSVEQFF. CDR3 nucleotides: TGTGCCTGGACCCCCCGGACTAGCGTAGAGCAGTTCTTC. This chain joins TRBV30 and TRBJ2-1; 9 bases map to TRBD2. Germline V gives CDR1 GTSNPN, CDR2 SVGIG (reference sequence). With 4 bases clipped from V and 10 bases from J, the junction kept 8 bases outside the gene matches. This CDR3 comprises 13 residues.

This chain's CDR3 is CSVGTGTTEAFF. The CDR3 DNA is TGCAGCGTGGGGACAGGGACCACTGAAGCTTTCTTT. This chain links TRBV29-1 with TRBJ1-1; 9 nucleotides line up with TRBD1. Trimming took 6 bases from V and 4 from J; bases not matched to a gene: 3. CDR3 length: 12 amino acids. The germline CDR1 and CDR2 sequences are SQVTM and ANQGSEA.

The CDR3 DNA follows: TGTGCCACCAGTAGCACGGGGACTAGTCTCTACAATGAGCAGTTCTTC. This encodes CATSSTGTSLYNEQFF. This chain uses TRBV24-1 with TRBJ2-1; 8 nucleotides line up with TRBD2. The CDR3 length is 16 residues. Germline V gene data show CDR1 as KGHDR and CDR2 as SFDVKD. V was pared by 6 bases and J by 3 bases, with 9 bases of the junction left unmatched.

The chain recombines TRBV18 with TRBJ2-3, with D possibly TRBD2 on 5 matching bases. The CDR3 spans 12 residues. Per the germline V gene, CDR1 is KGHSH and CDR2 is LQKENI. Trimming left V 8 bases short and J 4 bases short, with 10 bases between. CDR3 nucleotides: TGTGCCAGCGGGAGAGATGCAGATACGCAGTATTTT. Its protein product is CASGRDADTQYF.

V is TRBV12-3 or TRBV12-4 and J is TRBJ2-7, with D unresolved. The CDR3 consists of 14 residues. The V gene lost 2 bases and the J gene lost 0 bases, with 8 bases spanning the gap. CDR3 protein: CASSLYAYSYEQYF. The CDR3 region has the DNA TGTGCCAGCAGTTTATATGCGTACTCCTACGAGCAGTACTTC.